This TCR beta chain was profiled in a study of blood T cells in healthy people across ages. Alongside a J-beta primer mix, a sample-barcoded 5' primer served in a second PCR lasting 7 to 11 cycles. TCRdb re-called the 5' RACE reads with MiXCR, one entry per CDR3 protein. The data show roughly 1,300,000 distinct CDR3 sequences, approximately 59% seen once. Researchers isolated at least 7 million PBMCs per sample. V was pared by 1 base and J by 6 bases, with 16 bases between. The CDR3 is 16 amino acids. CDR1 and CDR2 from the germline V gene are LGHNA and YSLEER. On this clonotype itself: Its antigen is not known.

Study findings and constraints: It was the long-lived donors that had more naive CD4+ cells and higher diversity than aged donors.

The receptor was isolated from a man between 18 and 35 years old in good health. The sequenced material came from blood. The V and J genes are TRBV4-3 and TRBJ2-1, with D perhaps given as TRBD1 or TRBD2 (6 bases each). The CDR3: CASSQVGGIGGNEQFF. In nucleotides, the CDR3 is TGCGCCAGCAGCCAAGTCGGGGGCATAGGGGGCAATGAGCAGTTCTTC.